One TCR beta chain is described in this entry. Its antigen is unidentified. It was CD45RO-negative cells, positively selected for CCR7, that made up naive CD8 cells, with terminally differentiated effector memory CD45RA+ cells excluded. The sample originates from a study of shared clonotypes between healthy human individuals. The study's findings and limits: Researchers found naive subsets generally carried larger estimated richness than memory subsets. The sampled material consisted only of blood, and tissue repertoires are likely to differ. Generation probabilities of non-shared clonotypes were lower (relative to those shared by all four donors).

Original analysis: Without quality scores, immunoSEQ junctional reads could not be filtered like full-length reads. Generated by immunoSEQ multiplex PCR, the TCRdb table keeps only in-frame clones and is missing some. That table gives V, J and clone size, and the DNA gave D and trimming. This sample has more than 2 million clones, with about 95% found just once. This TCR came from a young man in good health. The sequenced material came from naive CD8+ T cells sorted from blood.

For the CDR3, the DNA is TGTGCCAGCAGTTTATTCCCCGCGGGGGTCAATCAGCCCCAGCATTTT. This gives the protein CASSLFPAGVNQPQHF. V is TRBV27 and J is TRBJ1-5; TRBD1 is a possible D gene (5 bases). In germline, CDR1 is MNHEY, CDR2 SMNVEV (reference sequence). The CDR3 is 16 amino acids. Between the trimmed V and J ends, which lost 1 base and 3 bases, there was a span of 13 bases.